This entry is about one T cell receptor beta chain. The sample originates from a study of T cell changes during pregnancy in multiple sclerosis. Libraries were prepared by immunoSEQ multiplex PCR; TCRdb keeps only in-frame clonotypes and omits some of them. The sample consists of tens of thousands of clones, 90% to 95% of them appearing once. Germline CDR1 and CDR2: SGHTA and FQGTGA. Trimming cost V 2 bases and J 7 bases, with 11 bases left between them. This CDR3 is built from 13 residues. This clonotype was obtained from a female donor with multiple sclerosis, enrolled in a pregnancy study. The chain is built from TRBV7-3 and TRBJ1-2; possible D gene TRBD1, 6 bases. The sample in question was CD4+ T cells from peripheral blood mononuclear cells, obtained in the second trimester of pregnancy. The CDR3 bases are TGTGCCAGCAGCTTACAGGGGAGGGTTGGCTACACCTTC. Amino acids: CASSLQGRVGYTF.